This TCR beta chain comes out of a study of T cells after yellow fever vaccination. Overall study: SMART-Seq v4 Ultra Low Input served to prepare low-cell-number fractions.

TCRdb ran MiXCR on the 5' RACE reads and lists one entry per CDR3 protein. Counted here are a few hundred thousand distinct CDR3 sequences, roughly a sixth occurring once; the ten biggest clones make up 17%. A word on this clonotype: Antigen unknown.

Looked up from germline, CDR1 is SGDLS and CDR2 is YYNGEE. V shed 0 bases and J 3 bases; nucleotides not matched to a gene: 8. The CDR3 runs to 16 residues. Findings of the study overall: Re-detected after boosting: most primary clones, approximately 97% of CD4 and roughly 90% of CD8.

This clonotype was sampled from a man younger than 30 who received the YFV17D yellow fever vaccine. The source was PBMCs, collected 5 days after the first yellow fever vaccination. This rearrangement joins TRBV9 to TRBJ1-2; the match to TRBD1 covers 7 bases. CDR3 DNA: TGTGCCAGCAGCGTAGACCCAGACAGGGACGACTATGGCTACACCTTC. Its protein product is CASSVDPDRDDYGYTF.